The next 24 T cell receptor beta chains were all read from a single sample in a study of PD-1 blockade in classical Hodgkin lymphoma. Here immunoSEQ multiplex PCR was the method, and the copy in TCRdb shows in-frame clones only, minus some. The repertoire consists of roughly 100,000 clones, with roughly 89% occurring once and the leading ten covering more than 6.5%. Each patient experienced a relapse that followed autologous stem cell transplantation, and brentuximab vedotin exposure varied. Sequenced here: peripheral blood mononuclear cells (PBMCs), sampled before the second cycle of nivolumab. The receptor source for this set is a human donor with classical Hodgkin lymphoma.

CDR3: CASSQGRRNTEAFF. The CDR3 DNA reads TGTGCCAGCAGCCAGGGACGGAGGAACACTGAAGCTTTCTTT. This chain connects TRBV14 to TRBJ1-1; tentative D call: TRBD1 (5 bases). The CDR3 contains 14 residues. With 3 bases removed from V and 1 base from J, the gap between germline ends came to 9 bases. The V gene's germline CDR1 is SGHDN and CDR2 FVKESK.

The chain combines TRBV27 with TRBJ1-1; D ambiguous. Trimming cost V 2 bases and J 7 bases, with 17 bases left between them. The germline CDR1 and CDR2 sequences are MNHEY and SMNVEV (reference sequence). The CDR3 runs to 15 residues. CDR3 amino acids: CASSLGISRTLEAFF. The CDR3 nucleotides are TGTGCCAGCAGTTTAGGAATCAGTAGAACACTTGAAGCTTTCTTT.

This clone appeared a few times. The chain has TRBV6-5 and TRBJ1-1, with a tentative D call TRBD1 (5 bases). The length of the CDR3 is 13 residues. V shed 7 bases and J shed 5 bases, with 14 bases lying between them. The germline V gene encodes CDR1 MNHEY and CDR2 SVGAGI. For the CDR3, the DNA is TGTGCCAGCACCGAGACGGGGGAGACTGAAGCTTTCTTT. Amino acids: CASTETGETEAFF.

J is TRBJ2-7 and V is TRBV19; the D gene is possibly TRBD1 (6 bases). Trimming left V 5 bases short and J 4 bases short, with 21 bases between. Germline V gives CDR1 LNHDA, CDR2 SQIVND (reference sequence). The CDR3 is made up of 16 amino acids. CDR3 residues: CASSPRQDSFSYEQYF. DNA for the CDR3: TGTGCCAGTAGTCCCCGACAGGATTCCTTCTCTTACGAGCAGTACTTC.

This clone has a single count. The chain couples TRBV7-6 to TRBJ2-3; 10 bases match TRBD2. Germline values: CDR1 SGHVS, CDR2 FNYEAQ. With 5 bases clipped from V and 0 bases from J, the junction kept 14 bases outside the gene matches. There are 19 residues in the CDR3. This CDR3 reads CASSPRGSGGASSTDTQYF. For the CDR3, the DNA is TGTGCCAGCAGCCCGCGAGGAAGCGGGGGGGCCTCGAGCACAGATACGCAGTATTTT.

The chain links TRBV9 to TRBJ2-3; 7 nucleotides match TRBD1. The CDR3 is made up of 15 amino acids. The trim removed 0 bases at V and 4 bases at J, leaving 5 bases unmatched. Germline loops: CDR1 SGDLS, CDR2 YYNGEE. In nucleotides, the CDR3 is TGTGCCAGCAGCGTAGCCCTCCAGGGGGCAGATACGCAGTATTTT. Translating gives CASSVALQGADTQYF.

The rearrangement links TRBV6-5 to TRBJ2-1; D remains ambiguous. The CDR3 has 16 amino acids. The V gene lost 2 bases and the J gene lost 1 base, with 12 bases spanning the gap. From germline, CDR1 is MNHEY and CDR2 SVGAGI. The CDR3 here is CASSYHTGQSYNEQFF. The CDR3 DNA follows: TGTGCCAGCAGTTACCACACGGGTCAGTCCTACAATGAGCAGTTCTTC.

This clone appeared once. This CDR3 is CASSLSGSSYNEQFF. In nucleotides, the CDR3 is TGTGCCAGCAGCTTATCAGGGAGCTCCTACAATGAGCAGTTCTTC. This chain uses TRBV7-3 with TRBJ2-1, with D perhaps matching TRBD1 or TRBD2 (5 bases each). This CDR3 region has 15 residues. V was shortened by 2 bases and J by 0 bases, with 8 bases between the two germline ends. The germline CDR1 and CDR2 sequences are SGHTA and FQGTGA.

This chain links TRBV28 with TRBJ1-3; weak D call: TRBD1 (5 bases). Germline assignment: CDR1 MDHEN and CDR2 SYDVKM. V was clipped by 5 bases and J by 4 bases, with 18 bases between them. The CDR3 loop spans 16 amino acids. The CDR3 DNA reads TGTGCCAGCAGTGCCCCGGGCAGGGTGTCCGGAAACACCATATATTTT. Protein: CASSAPGRVSGNTIYF.

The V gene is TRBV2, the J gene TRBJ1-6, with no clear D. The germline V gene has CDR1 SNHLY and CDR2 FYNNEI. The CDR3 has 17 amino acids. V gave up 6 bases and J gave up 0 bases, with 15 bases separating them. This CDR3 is CASSFVGISSYNSPLHF. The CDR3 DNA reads TGTGCCAGCAGCTTCGTCGGTATATCCTCCTATAATTCACCCCTCCACTTT.

CDR3 bases: TGTGCCAGCAGCAGGACAGGGTACTCCTACGAGCAGTACTTC. Translating it yields CASSRTGYSYEQYF. The genes are TRBV5-6 and TRBJ2-7; TRBD1 aligns across 8 bases. V was pared by 4 bases and J by 0 bases, with 3 bases of the junction left unmatched. CDR1 is SGHDT, CDR2 YYEEEE, per germline. This CDR3 region has 14 residues.

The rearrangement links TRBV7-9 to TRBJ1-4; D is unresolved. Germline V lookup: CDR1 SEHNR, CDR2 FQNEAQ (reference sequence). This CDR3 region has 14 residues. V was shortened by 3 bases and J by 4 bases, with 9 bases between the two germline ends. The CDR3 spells CASSFLGYNEKLFF. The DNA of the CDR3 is TGTGCCAGCAGCTTTCTGGGGTATAATGAAAAACTGTTTTTT.

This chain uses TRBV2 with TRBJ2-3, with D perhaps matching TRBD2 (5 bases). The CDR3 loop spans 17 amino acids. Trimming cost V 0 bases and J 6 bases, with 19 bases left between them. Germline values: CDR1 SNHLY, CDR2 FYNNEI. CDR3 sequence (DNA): TGTGCCAGCAGTGAAGCGTCGAGAGGGTTTGTGATGGATACGCAGTATTTT. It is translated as CASSEASRGFVMDTQYF.

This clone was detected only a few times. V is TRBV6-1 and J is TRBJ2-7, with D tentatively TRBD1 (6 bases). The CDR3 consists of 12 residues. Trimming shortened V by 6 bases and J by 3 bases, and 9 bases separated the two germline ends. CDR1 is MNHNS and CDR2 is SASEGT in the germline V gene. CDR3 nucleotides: TGTGCCAGCAGAACAGGGTTCTACGAGCAGTACTTC. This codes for CASRTGFYEQYF.

CDR3 in amino acids: CSASMTYEQYF. CDR3 bases: TGCAGTGCTAGTATGACCTACGAGCAGTACTTC. The chain uses TRBV20-1 and TRBJ2-7; D ambiguous. This CDR3 has 11 amino acids. Germline lookup yields CDR1 DFQATT and CDR2 SNEGSKA (reference sequence). V was pared by 3 bases and J by 2 bases, with 5 bases between.

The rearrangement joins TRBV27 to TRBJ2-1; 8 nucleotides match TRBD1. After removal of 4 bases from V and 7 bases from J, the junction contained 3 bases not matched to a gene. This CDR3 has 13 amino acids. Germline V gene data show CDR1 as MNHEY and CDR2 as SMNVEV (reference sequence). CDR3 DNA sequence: TGTGCCAGCAGTTCTACAGGGGGTAATGAGCAGTTCTTC. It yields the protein CASSSTGGNEQFF.

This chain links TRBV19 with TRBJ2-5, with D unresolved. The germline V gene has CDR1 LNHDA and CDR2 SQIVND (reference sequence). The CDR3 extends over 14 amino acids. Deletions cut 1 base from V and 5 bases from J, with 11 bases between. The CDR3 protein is CASSIAATVETQYF. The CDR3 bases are TGTGCCAGTAGTATAGCCGCTACGGTTGAGACCCAGTACTTC.

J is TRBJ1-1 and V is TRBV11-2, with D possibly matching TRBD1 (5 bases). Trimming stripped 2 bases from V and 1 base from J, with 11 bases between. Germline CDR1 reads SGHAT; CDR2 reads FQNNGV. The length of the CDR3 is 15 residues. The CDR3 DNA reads TGTGCCAGCAGCTTACCAAGAGGGGCGAACACTGAAGCTTTCTTT. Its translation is CASSLPRGANTEAFF.

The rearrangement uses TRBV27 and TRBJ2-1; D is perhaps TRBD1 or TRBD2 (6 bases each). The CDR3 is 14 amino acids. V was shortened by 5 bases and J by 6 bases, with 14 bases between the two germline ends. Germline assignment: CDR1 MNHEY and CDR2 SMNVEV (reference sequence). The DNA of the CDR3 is TGTGCCAGCAGTATTCGGGGGCCGCCCAATGAGCAGTTCTTC. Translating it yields CASSIRGPPNEQFF.

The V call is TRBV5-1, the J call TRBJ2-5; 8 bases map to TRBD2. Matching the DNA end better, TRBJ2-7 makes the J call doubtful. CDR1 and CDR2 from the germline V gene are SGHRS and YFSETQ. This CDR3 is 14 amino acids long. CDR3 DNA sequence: TGCGCCAGCAGCTTGGCCGGGACTAGCTACGAGCAGTACTTC. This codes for CASSLAGTSYEQYF.

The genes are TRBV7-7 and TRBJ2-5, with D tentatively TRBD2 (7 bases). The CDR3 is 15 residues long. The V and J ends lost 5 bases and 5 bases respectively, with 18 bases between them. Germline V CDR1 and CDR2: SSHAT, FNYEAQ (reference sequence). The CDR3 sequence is CASSLLGGARETQYF. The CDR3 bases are TGTGCCAGCAGCCTACTAGGGGGGGCCAGGGAGACCCAGTACTTC. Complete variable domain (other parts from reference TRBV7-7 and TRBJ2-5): GAGVSQSPRYKVTKRGQDVTLRCDPISSHATLYWYQQALGQGPEFLTYFNYEAQPDKSGLPSDRFSAERPEGSISTLTIQRTEQRDSAMYRCASSLLGGARETQYFGPGTRLLVL.

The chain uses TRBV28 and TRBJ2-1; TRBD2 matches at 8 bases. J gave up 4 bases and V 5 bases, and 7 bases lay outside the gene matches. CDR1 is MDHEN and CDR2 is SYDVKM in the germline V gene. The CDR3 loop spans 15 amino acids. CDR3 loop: CASSHGGEFYNEQFF. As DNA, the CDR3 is TGTGCCAGCAGTCACGGGGGGGAATTTTACAATGAGCAGTTCTTC.

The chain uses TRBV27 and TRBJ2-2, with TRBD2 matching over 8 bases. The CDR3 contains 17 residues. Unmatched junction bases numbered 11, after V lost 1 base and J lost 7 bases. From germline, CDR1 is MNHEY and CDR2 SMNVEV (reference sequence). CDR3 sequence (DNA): TGTGCCAGCAGTTTATTCCCCGGGGGGGCTGGGAGCGGGGAGCTGTTTTTT. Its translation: CASSLFPGGAGSGELFF.

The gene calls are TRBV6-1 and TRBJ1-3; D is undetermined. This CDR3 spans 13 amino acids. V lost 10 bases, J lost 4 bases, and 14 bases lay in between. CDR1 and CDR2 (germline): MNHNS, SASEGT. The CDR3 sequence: CATTPDGGNTIYF. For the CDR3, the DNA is TGTGCCACCACTCCGGATGGGGGAAACACCATATATTTT.